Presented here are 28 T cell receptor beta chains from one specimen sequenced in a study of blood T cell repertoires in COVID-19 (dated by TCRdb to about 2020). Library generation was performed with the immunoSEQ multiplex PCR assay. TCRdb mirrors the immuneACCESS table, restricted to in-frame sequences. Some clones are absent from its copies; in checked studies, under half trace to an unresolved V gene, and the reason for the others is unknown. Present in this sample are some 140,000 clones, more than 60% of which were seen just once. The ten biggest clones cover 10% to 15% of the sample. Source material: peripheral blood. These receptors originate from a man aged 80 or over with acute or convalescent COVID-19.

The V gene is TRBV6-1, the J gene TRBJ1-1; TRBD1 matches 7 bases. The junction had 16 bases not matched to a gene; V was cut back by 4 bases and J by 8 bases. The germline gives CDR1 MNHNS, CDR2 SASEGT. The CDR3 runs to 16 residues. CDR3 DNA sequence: TGTGCCAGCAGTGGACAGGGTATGACTCTAAGGGCAGAAGCTTTCTTT. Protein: CASSGQGMTLRAEAFF.

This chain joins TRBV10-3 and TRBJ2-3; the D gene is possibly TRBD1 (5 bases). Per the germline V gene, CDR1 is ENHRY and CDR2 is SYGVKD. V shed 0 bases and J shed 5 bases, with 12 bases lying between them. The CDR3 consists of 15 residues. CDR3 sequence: CAISESLDRLDTQYF. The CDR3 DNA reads TGTGCCATCAGTGAGTCCCTAGACAGACTAGATACGCAGTATTTT.

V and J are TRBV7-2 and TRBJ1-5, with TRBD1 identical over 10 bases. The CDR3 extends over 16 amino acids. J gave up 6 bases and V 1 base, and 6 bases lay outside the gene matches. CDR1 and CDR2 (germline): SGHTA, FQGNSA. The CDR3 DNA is TGTGCCAGCAGCTTAGTTGGGACAGGGGTGGGTCAGCCCCAGCATTTT. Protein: CASSLVGTGVGQPQHF.

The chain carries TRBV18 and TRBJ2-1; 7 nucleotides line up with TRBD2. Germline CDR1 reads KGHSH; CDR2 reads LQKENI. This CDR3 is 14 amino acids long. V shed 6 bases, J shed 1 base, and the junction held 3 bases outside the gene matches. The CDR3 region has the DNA TGTGCCAGCTCCCCCGGGGGGTCCTACAATGAGCAGTTCTTC. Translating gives CASSPGGSYNEQFF.

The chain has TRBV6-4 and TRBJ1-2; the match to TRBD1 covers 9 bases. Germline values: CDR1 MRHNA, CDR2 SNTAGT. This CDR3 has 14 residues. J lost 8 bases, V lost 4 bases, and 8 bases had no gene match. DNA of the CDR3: TGTGCCAGCAGTGCTACAGGGGGCGCAGGCGGCTACACCTTC. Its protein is CASSATGGAGGYTF.

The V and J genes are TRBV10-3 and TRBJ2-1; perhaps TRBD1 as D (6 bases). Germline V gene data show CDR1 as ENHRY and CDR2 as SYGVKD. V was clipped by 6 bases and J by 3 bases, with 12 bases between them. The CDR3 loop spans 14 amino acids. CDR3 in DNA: TGTGCCATCAGCACAGGGACCGACTACAATGAGCAGTTCTTC. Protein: CAISTGTDYNEQFF.

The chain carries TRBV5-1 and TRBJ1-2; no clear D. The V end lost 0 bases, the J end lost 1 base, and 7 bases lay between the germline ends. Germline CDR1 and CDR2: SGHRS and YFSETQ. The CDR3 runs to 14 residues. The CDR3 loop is CASSLDALNYGYTF. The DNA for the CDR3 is TGCGCCAGCAGCTTGGATGCGCTTAACTATGGCTACACCTTC.

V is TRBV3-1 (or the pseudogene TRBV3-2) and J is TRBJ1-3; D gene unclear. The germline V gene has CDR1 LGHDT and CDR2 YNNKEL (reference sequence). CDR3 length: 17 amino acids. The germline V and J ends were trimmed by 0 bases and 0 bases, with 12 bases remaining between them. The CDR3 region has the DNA TGTGCCAGCAGCCAAGAAGGAGGGTCCGTCTCTGGAAACACCATATATTTT. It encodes CASSQEGGSVSGNTIYF.

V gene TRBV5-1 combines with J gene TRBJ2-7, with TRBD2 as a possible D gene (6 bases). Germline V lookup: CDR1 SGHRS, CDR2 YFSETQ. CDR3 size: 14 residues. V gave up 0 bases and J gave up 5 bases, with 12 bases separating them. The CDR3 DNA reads TGCGCCAGCAGCTTGGAGGGACTTTTGAACGAGCAGTACTTC. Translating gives CASSLEGLLNEQYF.

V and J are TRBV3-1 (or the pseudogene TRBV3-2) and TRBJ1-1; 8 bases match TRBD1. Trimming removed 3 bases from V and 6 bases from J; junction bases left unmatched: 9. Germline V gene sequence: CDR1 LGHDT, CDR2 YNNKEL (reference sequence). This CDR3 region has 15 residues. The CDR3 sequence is CASSHGQGIVAEAFF. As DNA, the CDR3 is TGTGCCAGCAGCCACGGACAGGGCATTGTGGCTGAAGCTTTCTTT.

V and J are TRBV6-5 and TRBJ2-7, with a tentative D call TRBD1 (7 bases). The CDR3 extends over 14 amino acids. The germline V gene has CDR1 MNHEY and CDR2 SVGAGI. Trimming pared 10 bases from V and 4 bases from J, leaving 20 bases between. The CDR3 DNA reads TGTGCCACCGCGCTGACAGGGAGGTCTTACGAGCAGTACTTC. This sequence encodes CATALTGRSYEQYF.

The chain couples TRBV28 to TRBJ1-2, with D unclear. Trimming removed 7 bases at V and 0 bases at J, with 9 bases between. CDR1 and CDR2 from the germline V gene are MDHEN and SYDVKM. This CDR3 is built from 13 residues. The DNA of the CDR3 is TGTGCCAGCAACGGCGGATCTAACTATGGCTACACCTTC. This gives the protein CASNGGSNYGYTF.

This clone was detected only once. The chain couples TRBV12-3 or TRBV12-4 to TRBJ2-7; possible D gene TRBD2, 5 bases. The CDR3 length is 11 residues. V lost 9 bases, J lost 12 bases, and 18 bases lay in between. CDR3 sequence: CASSDGLGGYF. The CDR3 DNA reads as TGTGCCAGTTCGGACGGACTCGGCGGGTACTTC.

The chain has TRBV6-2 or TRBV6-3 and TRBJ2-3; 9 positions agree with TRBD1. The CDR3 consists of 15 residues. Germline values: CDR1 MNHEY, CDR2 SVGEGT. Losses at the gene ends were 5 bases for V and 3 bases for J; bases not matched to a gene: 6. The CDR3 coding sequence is TGTGCCAGCAGTGGGACAGGGCTAGTAACAGATACGCAGTATTTT. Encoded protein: CASSGTGLVTDTQYF.

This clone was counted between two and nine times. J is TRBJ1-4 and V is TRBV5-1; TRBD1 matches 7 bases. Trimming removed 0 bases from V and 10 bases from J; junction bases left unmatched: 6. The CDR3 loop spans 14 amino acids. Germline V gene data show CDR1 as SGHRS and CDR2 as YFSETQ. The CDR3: CASSLDEGGGKLFF. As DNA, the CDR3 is TGCGCCAGCAGCTTGGATGAAGGGGGCGGAAAACTGTTTTTT.

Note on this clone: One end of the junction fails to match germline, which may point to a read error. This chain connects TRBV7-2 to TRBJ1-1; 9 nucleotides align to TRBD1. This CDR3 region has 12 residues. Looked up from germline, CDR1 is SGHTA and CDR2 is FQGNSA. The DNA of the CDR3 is TGTGCCAGCAGCCAAAGGGGGACAGGGATCCAATTT. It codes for CASSQRGTGIQF.

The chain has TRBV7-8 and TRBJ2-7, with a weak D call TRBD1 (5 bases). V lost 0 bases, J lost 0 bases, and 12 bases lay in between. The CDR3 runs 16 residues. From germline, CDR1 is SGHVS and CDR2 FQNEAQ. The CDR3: CASSLAQQVSSYEQYF. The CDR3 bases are TGTGCCAGCAGCTTAGCGCAACAGGTGTCCTCCTACGAGCAGTACTTC.

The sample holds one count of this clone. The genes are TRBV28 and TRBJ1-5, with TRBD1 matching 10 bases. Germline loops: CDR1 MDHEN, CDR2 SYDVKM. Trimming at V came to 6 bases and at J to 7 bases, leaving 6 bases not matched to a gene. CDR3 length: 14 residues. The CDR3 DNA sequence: TGTGCCAGCAGCCCTAGACAGGGGGCCCAGCCCCAGCATTTT. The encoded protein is CASSPRQGAQPQHF. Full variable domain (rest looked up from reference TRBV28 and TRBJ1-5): DVKVTQSSRYLVKRTGEKVFLECVQDMDHENMFWYRQDPGLGLRLIYFSYDVKMKEKGDIPEGYSVSREKKERFSLILESASTNQTSMYLCASSPRQGAQPQHFGDGTRLSIL.

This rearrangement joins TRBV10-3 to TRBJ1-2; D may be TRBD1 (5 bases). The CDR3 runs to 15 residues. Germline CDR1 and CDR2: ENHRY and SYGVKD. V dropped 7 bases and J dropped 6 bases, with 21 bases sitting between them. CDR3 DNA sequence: TGTGCCATCAAAAAGAACTCCGGGACTGCGGATGGCTACACCTTC. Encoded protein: CAIKKNSGTADGYTF.

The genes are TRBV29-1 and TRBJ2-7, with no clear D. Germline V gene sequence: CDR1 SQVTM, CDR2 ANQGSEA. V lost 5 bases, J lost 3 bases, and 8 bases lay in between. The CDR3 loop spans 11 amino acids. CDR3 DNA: TGCAGCGTTTCCGCCAGCTACGAGCAGTACTTC. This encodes CSVSASYEQYF.

CDR3 loop: CASRREGGGYTF. The CDR3 nucleotides read TGTGCCAGCAGAAGGGAGGGAGGAGGCTACACCTTC. This sequence joins TRBV25-1 and TRBJ1-2; D call uncertain. This CDR3 region has 12 residues. Germline V gene data show CDR1 as MGHDK and CDR2 as SYGVNS. Deletions cut 6 bases from V and 8 bases from J, with 13 bases between.

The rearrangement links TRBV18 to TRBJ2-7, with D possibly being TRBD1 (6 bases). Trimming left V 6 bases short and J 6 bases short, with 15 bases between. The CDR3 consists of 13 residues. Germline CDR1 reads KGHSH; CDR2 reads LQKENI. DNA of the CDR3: TGTGCCAGCTCCGTTACAGGGATAGGCGAGCAGTACTTC. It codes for CASSVTGIGEQYF. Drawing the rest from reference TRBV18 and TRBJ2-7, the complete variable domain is NAGVMQNPRHLVRRRGQEARLRCSPMKGHSHVYWYRQLPEEGLKFMVYLQKENIIDESGMPKERFSAEFPKEGPSILRIQQVVRGDSAAYFCASSVTGIGEQYFGPGTRLTVT.

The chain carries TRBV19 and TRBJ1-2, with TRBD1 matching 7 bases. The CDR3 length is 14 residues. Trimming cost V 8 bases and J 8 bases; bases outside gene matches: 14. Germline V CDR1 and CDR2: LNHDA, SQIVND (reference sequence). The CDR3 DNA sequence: TGTGCCAGTCGAGGACAGGAGGGTATTAGCGGCTACACCTTC. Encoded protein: CASRGQEGISGYTF.

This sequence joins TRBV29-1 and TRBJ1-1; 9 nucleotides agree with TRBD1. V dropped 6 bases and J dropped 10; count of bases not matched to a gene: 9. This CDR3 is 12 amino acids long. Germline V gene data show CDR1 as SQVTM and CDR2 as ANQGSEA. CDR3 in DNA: TGCAGCGTGGGCGGGACAGGGAGATCAGCTTTCTTT. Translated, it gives CSVGGTGRSAFF. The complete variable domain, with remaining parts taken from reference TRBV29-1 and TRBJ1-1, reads SAVISQKPSRDICQRGTSLTIQCQVDSQVTMMFWYRQQPGQSLTLIATANQGSEATYESGFVIDKFPISRPNLTFSTLTVSNMSPEDSSIYLCSVGGTGRSAFFGQGTRLTVV.

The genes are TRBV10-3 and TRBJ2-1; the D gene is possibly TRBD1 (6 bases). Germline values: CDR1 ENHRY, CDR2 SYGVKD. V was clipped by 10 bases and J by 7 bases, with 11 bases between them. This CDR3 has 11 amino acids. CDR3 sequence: CATAGTNEQFF. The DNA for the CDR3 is TGTGCCACGGCCGGGACAAATGAGCAGTTCTTC.

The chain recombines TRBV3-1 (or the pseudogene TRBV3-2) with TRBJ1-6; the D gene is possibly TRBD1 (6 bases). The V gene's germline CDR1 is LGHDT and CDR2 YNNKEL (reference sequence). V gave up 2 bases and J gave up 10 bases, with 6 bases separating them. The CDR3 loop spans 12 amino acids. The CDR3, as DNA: TGTGCCAGCAGCCAACAGGGGTCACCCCTCCACTTT. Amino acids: CASSQQGSPLHF.

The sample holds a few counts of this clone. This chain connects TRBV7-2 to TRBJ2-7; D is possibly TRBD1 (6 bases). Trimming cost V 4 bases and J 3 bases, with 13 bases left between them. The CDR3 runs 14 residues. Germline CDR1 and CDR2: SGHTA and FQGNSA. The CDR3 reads CASSSGGQSYEQYF. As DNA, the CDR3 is TGTGCCAGCAGCTCAGGCGGACAGAGCTACGAGCAGTACTTC.

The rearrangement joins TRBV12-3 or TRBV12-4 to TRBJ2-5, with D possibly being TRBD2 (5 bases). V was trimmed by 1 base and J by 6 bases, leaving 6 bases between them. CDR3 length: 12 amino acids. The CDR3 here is CASSLGGKTQYF. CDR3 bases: TGTGCCAGCAGTTTAGGAGGGAAGACCCAGTACTTC.